The rows below give T cell receptor beta chains drawn from one sample of a study of CD8+CD57+ T cells in acquired aplastic anemia. TCRdb reprocessed the reads with MiXCR, giving one entry per CDR3 protein. The repertoire holds about 160,000 distinct CDR3 sequences, with 70% to 75% as singletons. Material for sequencing was sorted CD4+, CD8+, or CD8+CD57+ T cells (not recorded which) from PBMCs. These receptors all stem from a human donor with aplastic anemia. Each CDR3 is given with its conserved first and last residue. Fields, in order: V gene, clone size, D gene, J gene, CDR3 DNA, CDR3 protein. The D gene is left open where the match is weak. Only some rows state a clone size, as once, few, many or a class for expanded clones.

>TRBV2|once|-|TRBJ1-1
TGTGCCAGCAGAGCCTTGGGACAACCGAACACTGAAGCTTTCTTT
CASRALGQPNTEAFF
>TRBV12-3/TRBV12-4|few|TRBD1|TRBJ2-5
TGTGCCAGCAGTCCCGGGACAGCCCAAGAGACCCAGTACTTC
CASSPGTAQETQYF
>TRBV10-3|-|TRBD1|TRBJ1-1
TGTGCCATCAGTGAGTATGGACAGGGCGGGAGAGAGGATTTT
CAISEYGQGGREDF
>TRBV10-3|-|-|TRBJ1-2
TGTGCCATCAGCCTGGACGGTAACTATGGCTACACCTTC
CAISLDGNYGYTF
>TRBV28|-|-|TRBJ2-7
TGTGCCAGCAGACCTCCAATGGACAGTCCCTACGAGCAGTACTTC
CASRPPMDSPYEQYF
>TRBV7-3|-|TRBD1|TRBJ2-2
TGTGCCAGCAGCCCCGGGACAGGGAGAAACACCGGGGAGCTGTTTTTT
CASSPGTGRNTGELFF
>TRBV6-1|-|TRBD1|TRBJ1-5
TGTGCCATCAGTGGGTCGGCTTACAGGGGGCGCCTCTTGGCCCAGCATTTT
CAISGSAYRGRLLAQHF
>TRBV15|-|-|TRBJ2-7
TGTGCCACCAGCAGAGATATCGGTTCGCGCGAGCAGTACTTC
CATSRDIGSREQYF
>TRBV2|-|TRBD1|TRBJ1-2
TGTGCCAGCAGGCCACAGGGGGCCCAACTCAACTATGGCTACACCTTC
CASRPQGAQLNYGYTF
>TRBV5-5|-|TRBD1|TRBJ1-2
TGTGCCAGCAGCTTAAGATCCCCTGGGACAGGGGGCTTTACTAACTATGGCTACACCTTC
CASSLRSPGTGGFTNYGYTF
>TRBV9|once|-|TRBJ2-7
TGTGCCAGCAGCCCCCGCCCGGGAGACAGGACCTCGCAGTACTTC
CASSPRPGDRTSQYF
>TRBV9|-|-|TRBJ2-1
TGTGCCAGCAGCGCAGCTGGAGGTTCCTACAATGAGCAGTTCTTC
CASSAAGGSYNEQFF
>TRBV4-1|-|-|TRBJ2-7
TGCGCCAGCAGTCTAGGAGGGTTCGGGTCCGACGAGCAGTACTTC
CASSLGGFGSDEQYF
>TRBV7-9|-|-|TRBJ1-1
TGTGCCAGCAGCCATGACACAAGGGAGGCTTTCTTT
CASSHDTREAFF
>TRBV7-2|-|TRBD1|TRBJ1-2
TGTGCCAGCAGTCCAGACAGGGGCGAAAACTATGGCTACACCTTC
CASSPDRGENYGYTF
>TRBV20-1|-|-|TRBJ1-5
TGCAGTGCGAGAGCGTTTACTCAGCCCCAGCATTTT
CSARAFTQPQHF
>TRBV24-1|once|-|TRBJ1-2
TGTGCCACCAGTGATGGGATTTATGGCTACACCTTC
CATSDGIYGYTF
>TRBV20-1|few|-|TRBJ1-6
TGCAGTGCTAGAGTTCAGCTCTCCTATAATTCACCCCTCCACTTT
CSARVQLSYNSPLHF
>TRBV20-1|-|-|TRBJ1-1
TGCAGTGCTATACCCGGGACTAGCGGATACAATGAAGCTTTCTTT
CSAIPGTSGYNEAFF
>TRBV10-1|-|TRBD1|TRBJ2-7
TGCGCCAGCAGTGAGTACCGGACAGGGACCTACGGGCAGTACTTC
CASSEYRTGTYGQYF
>TRBV7-2|-|-|TRBJ2-5
TGTGCCAGCAGCTTCTTACAGAGCGAGACCCAGTACTTC
CASSFLQSETQYF
>TRBV20-1|-|TRBD2|TRBJ2-1
TGCAGTGCTAAACTAGCGGCCCACGAGCAGTTCTTC
CSAKLAAHEQFF
>TRBV20-1|-|-|TRBJ1-5
TGCAGTGCTACGGGCCTTCAGGGGCCCCAGCATTTT
CSATGLQGPQHF